This TCR beta chain is drawn from a study of T cell responses to AZD1222 COVID-19 vaccine. Study-wide results and caveats: Researchers report vaccine-associated CD4 TCRs spanning spike, with dominance at 160-218 and 743-854.

Repertoires were generated with immunoSEQ multiplex PCR, while TCRdb's copy carries only in-frame clones and drops some. The sample includes over 120,000 clones. The CDR3 length is 14 residues. V shed 3 bases, J shed 1 base, and the junction held 1 base outside the gene matches. CDR1 is MDHEN, CDR2 SYDVKM, per germline. As concerns this clone: What it binds is unknown.

Sequencing was done on a sample of peripheral blood. The receptor's source is an adult in good health. The rearrangement joins TRBV28 to TRBJ2-3, with 7 bases fitting TRBD2. The CDR3 bases are TGTGCCAGCAGTTTCCTAGCGGGCACAGATACGCAGTATTTT. It codes for CASSFLAGTDTQYF. The full variable domain, in which reference TRBV28 and TRBJ2-3 provide the parts outside the CDR3, is DVKVTQSSRYLVKRTGEKVFLECVQDMDHENMFWYRQDPGLGLRLIYFSYDVKMKEKGDIPEGYSVSREKKERFSLILESASTNQTSMYLCASSFLAGTDTQYFGPGTRLTVL.